Below are 16 T cell receptor beta chains sequenced from a single sample in a study of control samples from healthy donors and cancer patients. Assay used: immunoSEQ multiplex PCR; TCRdb lists only in-frame clones, some missing. The table includes about 150,000 clones, 89% detected once. The sequencing sample was made of blood. The receptors here all came from a man aged 25 to 40 in good health.

This rearrangement joins TRBV5-1 to TRBJ1-1; a weak D match, TRBD1 (5 bases). The germline CDR1 and CDR2 sequences are SGHRS and YFSETQ. This CDR3 is built from 16 residues. The V end lost 0 bases, the J end lost 2 bases, and 14 bases lay between the germline ends. The CDR3 nucleotides read TGCGCCAGCAGCTTGGTTCCCGGCAGGGTTAACACTGAAGCTTTCTTT. Translating it yields CASSLVPGRVNTEAFF.

The chain links TRBV4-2 to TRBJ2-1; 11 nucleotides match TRBD2. This CDR3 is 16 amino acids long. The germline CDR1 and CDR2 sequences are LGHNA and YNFKEQ. Trimming took 2 bases from V and 6 from J; bases not matched to a gene: 6. The CDR3 loop is CASSQRASGGTNEQFF. The CDR3 nucleotides are TGTGCCAGCAGCCAACGGGCTAGCGGGGGGACCAATGAGCAGTTCTTC.

V usage is TRBV4-2 and J usage is TRBJ1-2; no firm D call. Trimming took off 0 bases at V and 7 bases at J, with 15 bases between the two ends. The CDR3 is made up of 15 amino acids. Germline V gene sequence: CDR1 LGHNA, CDR2 YNFKEQ. The CDR3: CASSQDLRSGSGYTF. The CDR3 DNA reads TGTGCCAGCAGCCAAGATCTGAGGTCAGGTTCTGGCTACACCTTC.

This clone was seen only once. The chain links TRBV19 to TRBJ1-1; D ambiguous. This CDR3 region has 11 residues. V was trimmed by 4 bases and J by 5 bases, leaving 5 bases between them. The germline V gene has CDR1 LNHDA and CDR2 SQIVND (reference sequence). In DNA, the CDR3 is TGTGCCAGTAGTAGAGAGACTGAAGCTTTCTTT. Encoded protein: CASSRETEAFF.

The V call is TRBV6-8, the J call TRBJ1-3, with D possibly TRBD1 on 5 matching bases. This CDR3 contains 17 residues. The V and J ends lost 5 bases and 2 bases respectively, with 19 bases between them. From germline, CDR1 is MNHGY and CDR2 SAAAGT. The CDR3 DNA sequence: TGTGCCAGCAGTCGCGGGGACCATCGATACCCTGGAAACACCATATATTTT. Protein: CASSRGDHRYPGNTIYF.

This clone was observed a few times. The identical CDR3 is also encoded by other nucleotide sequences in the sample. V gene TRBV9 combines with J gene TRBJ2-2, with D possibly TRBD2 on 5 matching bases. Germline V lookup: CDR1 SGDLS, CDR2 YYNGEE. With 1 base removed from V and 4 bases from J, the gap between germline ends came to 8 bases. The CDR3 covers 14 residues. CDR3 residues: CASSVLSGTGELFF. DNA of the CDR3: TGTGCCAGCAGCGTATTGAGCGGCACCGGGGAGCTGTTTTTT.

V gene TRBV9 combines with J gene TRBJ2-7; D is unresolved. This CDR3 region has 14 residues. The germline V and J ends were trimmed by 0 bases and 1 base, with 8 bases remaining between them. Germline V gene lookup returns CDR1 SGDLS and CDR2 YYNGEE. Here the CDR3 reads CASSVGHLSYEQYF. The DNA for the CDR3 is TGTGCCAGCAGCGTAGGACACCTTTCCTACGAGCAGTACTTC.

This chain uses TRBV21-1 with TRBJ2-7; TRBD1, the table's D call, lacks a check against the DNA. TRBV21-1 is given as a pseudogene. The CDR3 extends over 16 amino acids. CDR3 DNA: TGTGCCAGCAGCAAAGGAACCGGGACAGACTCCTACGAGCAGTACTTC. Its translation: CASSKGTGTDSYEQYF.

This chain links TRBV9 with TRBJ1-2, with 9 bases aligning to TRBD1. The CDR3 loop spans 14 amino acids. The V segment lost 4 bases and the J segment 6 bases; nucleotides outside the gene matches: 7. The germline V gene has CDR1 SGDLS and CDR2 YYNGEE. CDR3 in amino acids: CASSRADRGDGYTF. In DNA, the CDR3 is TGTGCCAGCAGCCGTGCGGACAGGGGAGATGGCTACACCTTC.

The rearrangement links TRBV12-5 to TRBJ1-5; no firm D call. The CDR3 is made up of 15 amino acids. The germline V and J ends were trimmed by 1 base and 6 bases, with 13 bases remaining between them. Per germline, CDR1 LGHNT and CDR2 FRNRAP. Here the CDR3 reads CASGLGLLTGQPQHF. DNA of the CDR3: TGTGCTAGTGGTTTGGGACTCCTCACGGGTCAGCCCCAGCATTTT.

The chain is built from TRBV5-1 and TRBJ2-7; 11 positions match TRBD2. J was trimmed by 2 bases and V by 4 bases; bases with no gene match: 5. This CDR3 has 15 residues. Germline V CDR1 and CDR2: SGHRS, YFSETQ. DNA for the CDR3: TGCGCCAGCAGCGGTATAGCGGGAGGGGCCTACGAGCAGTACTTC. Its translation: CASSGIAGGAYEQYF.

This rearrangement joins TRBV14 to TRBJ2-5; 9 positions match TRBD2. Per the germline V gene, CDR1 is SGHDN and CDR2 is FVKESK. The V and J ends lost 7 bases and 7 bases, in that order; junction bases with no gene match: 7. There are 13 residues in the CDR3. CDR3 DNA sequence: TGTGCCAGCATGGTATCAGCGGGGGGGACCCAGTACTTC. Amino acids: CASMVSAGGTQYF.

The chain is built from TRBV2 and TRBJ2-1, with 16 nucleotides matching TRBD2. This CDR3 is 18 amino acids long. Germline V gene sequence: CDR1 SNHLY, CDR2 FYNNEI. Trimming at V came to 6 bases and at J to 7 bases, leaving 12 bases not matched to a gene. This chain's CDR3 is CASSATGTSGRAFNEQFF. Here the CDR3 DNA reads TGTGCCAGCAGCGCAACCGGGACTAGCGGGAGGGCCTTTAATGAGCAGTTCTTC.

The DNA of the CDR3 is TGTGCCAGCAGTGCCCCCGGGACTAGGGGCAATGAGCAGTTCTTC. Protein product: CASSAPGTRGNEQFF. This chain links TRBV25-1 with TRBJ2-1; 8 nucleotides agree with TRBD2. This CDR3 has 15 residues. V lost 4 bases to trimming and J lost 6 bases; unmatched junction nucleotides: 8. CDR1 and CDR2 (germline): MGHDK, SYGVNS. The full variable domain, rest sourced from reference TRBV25-1 and TRBJ2-1, is EADIYQTPRYLVIGTGKKITLECSQTMGHDKMYWYQQDPGMELHLIHYSYGVNSTEKGDLSSESTVSRIRTEHFPLTLESARPSHTSQYLCASSAPGTRGNEQFFGPGTRLTVL.

The chain uses TRBV18 and TRBJ2-2; 10 bases agree with TRBD2. This CDR3 is built from 17 residues. The germline CDR1 and CDR2 sequences are KGHSH and LQKENI. Unmatched junction bases numbered 4, after V lost 2 bases and J lost 1 base. CDR3 nucleotide sequence: TGTGCCAGCTCACCAAACCGACTAGCGGGGAACACCGGGGAGCTGTTTTTT. Its translation: CASSPNRLAGNTGELFF.

The chain couples TRBV7-2 to TRBJ2-3, with a tentative D call TRBD2 (5 bases). The CDR3 covers 14 residues. Trimming took off 1 base at V and 5 bases at J, with 10 bases between the two ends. Germline V lookup: CDR1 SGHTA, CDR2 FQGNSA. This CDR3 is CASSLVRERDTQYF. The CDR3 bases are TGTGCCAGCAGCTTAGTGAGGGAACGAGATACGCAGTATTTT.